The 17 T cell receptor beta chains listed next were all sequenced from one sample in a study of T-cell memory formation after mild COVID-19. From the 5' RACE reads, TCRdb called clonotypes with MiXCR, one entry per CDR3 protein. Here the sample spans some 350,000 distinct CDR3 sequences, 13% being singletons. Specimen: PBMCs or a T cell subset sorted from them (not recorded which). The receptors originated from a man younger than 35 who had mild COVID-19 (a few samples of this study predate the infection). Cell type and time point are not known.

The chain has TRBV7-9 and TRBJ1-4; the D is unclear. Germline loops: CDR1 SEHNR, CDR2 FQNEAQ (reference sequence). The CDR3 covers 17 residues. V was trimmed by 5 bases and J by 5 bases, leaving 21 bases between them. CDR3 protein: CASSRLGARPQNEKLFF. CDR3 in DNA: TGTGCCAGCAGCAGATTAGGTGCCCGACCTCAAAATGAAAAACTGTTTTTT.

In this sample, this clonotype turned up a few times. V gene TRBV7-8 combines with J gene TRBJ2-1; 10 nucleotides line up with TRBD2. Trimming at V came to 0 bases and at J to 4 bases, leaving 6 bases not matched to a gene. This CDR3 spans 17 amino acids. Germline V gene data show CDR1 as SGHVS and CDR2 as FQNEAQ. The CDR3 nucleotides are TGTGCCAGCAGCTTAGCAGCGGGGGGGTTGCTTTACAATGAGCAGTTCTTC. This sequence encodes CASSLAAGGLLYNEQFF.

This clonotype was found a few times. The chain is built from TRBV2 and TRBJ2-5; the match to TRBD2 covers 9 bases. The CDR3 is 14 residues long. Germline CDR1 reads SNHLY; CDR2 reads FYNNEI. The CDR3 loop reads CADGAGGTGETQYF. The CDR3 nucleotides read TGTGCTGACGGAGCGGGGGGTACGGGGGAAACCCAGTACTTC. The full variable domain, rest sourced from reference TRBV2 and TRBJ2-5, is EPEVTQTPSHQVTQMGQEVILRCVPISNHLYFYWYRQILGQKVEFLVSFYNNEISEKSEIFDDQFSVERPDGSNFTLKIRSTKLEDSAMYFCADGAGGTGETQYFGPGTRLLVL.

This clonotype has only a few counts. This sequence joins TRBV4-1 and TRBJ1-6, with D perhaps TRBD1 (5 bases). V was shortened by 0 bases and J by 8 bases, with 17 bases between the two germline ends. Looked up from germline, CDR1 is MGHRA and CDR2 is YSYEKL. This CDR3 region has 17 residues. The CDR3 region has the DNA TGCGCCAGCAGCCAAGAAGGAGCTGGGGGTTGGGATTCACCCCTCCACTTT. Amino acid sequence: CASSQEGAGGWDSPLHF.

Only a few counts were recorded for this clonotype. V usage is TRBV28 and J usage is TRBJ2-3, with D perhaps matching TRBD1 (6 bases). The ends were cut back, 4 bases at V and 6 bases at J, with 8 bases in the middle. The CDR3 has 12 residues. Germline values: CDR1 MDHEN, CDR2 SYDVKM. The CDR3 loop is CASSSGQDTQYF. The CDR3 DNA follows: TGTGCCAGCAGTTCCGGACAGGATACGCAGTATTTT.

This clonotype was recorded a few times. This chain joins TRBV4-3 and TRBJ1-1; D is uncertain. In germline, CDR1 is LGHNA, CDR2 YSLEER. The CDR3 runs 14 residues. V lost 7 bases to trimming and J lost 3 bases, with 15 bases between them. The CDR3 DNA sequence: TGCGCCAGCACGCCTCGGGCTGGGGACACTGAAGCTTTCTTT. It translates to CASTPRAGDTEAFF.

V usage is TRBV5-1 and J usage is TRBJ2-2, with a tentative D call TRBD1 (5 bases). Deletions cut 4 bases from V and 2 bases from J, with 9 bases between. Per the germline V gene, CDR1 is SGHRS and CDR2 is YFSETQ. CDR3 length equals 14 residues. CDR3 region: CASSQGFNTGELFF. The DNA for the CDR3 is TGCGCCAGCAGCCAGGGTTTTAACACCGGGGAGCTGTTTTTT.

This clonotype was detected a few times. This chain joins TRBV7-9 and TRBJ1-2, with D possibly being TRBD1 (5 bases). Trimming left V 2 bases short and J 2 bases short, with 15 bases between. The CDR3 runs to 16 residues. CDR1 is SEHNR and CDR2 is FQNEAQ in the germline V gene (reference sequence). The CDR3: CASSLPPQGGNYGYTF. The CDR3 bases are TGTGCCAGCAGCTTACCCCCGCAGGGAGGAAACTATGGCTACACCTTC. Full variable domain (missing parts from reference TRBV7-9 and TRBJ1-2): DTGVSQNPRHKITKRGQNVTFRCDPISEHNRLYWYRQTLGQGPEFLTYFQNEAQLEKSRLLSDRFSAERPKGSFSTLEIQRTEQGDSAMYLCASSLPPQGGNYGYTFGSGTRLTVV.

This clonotype has just a few counts. The rearrangement uses TRBV9 and TRBJ2-1; either TRBD1 or TRBD2 may supply D (6 bases each). Germline loops: CDR1 SGDLS, CDR2 YYNGEE. The V gene lost 3 bases and the J gene lost 8 bases, with 12 bases spanning the gap. This CDR3 is 13 amino acids long. The CDR3 reads CASSAWGADEQFF. The CDR3, as DNA: TGTGCCAGCAGCGCGTGGGGGGCTGATGAGCAGTTCTTC.

This clonotype was seen a few times. This chain uses TRBV7-2 with TRBJ2-3, with TRBD2 matching 15 bases. Germline trimming cut 5 bases from V and 0 bases from J; bases unmatched to any gene: 6. This CDR3 is built from 18 residues. Germline CDR1 reads SGHTA; CDR2 reads FQGNSA. The chain's CDR3 is CASSTGLAGGLSTDTQYF. Here the CDR3 DNA reads TGTGCCAGCAGCACGGGACTAGCGGGAGGACTTAGCACAGATACGCAGTATTTT.

In this sample, this clonotype turned up a few times. The CDR3 region has the DNA TGTGCCAGCAGCTTAGATCTGGGGGGAAACTCTGGAAACACCATATATTTT. Its protein product is CASSLDLGGNSGNTIYF. The rearrangement uses TRBV11-2 and TRBJ1-3, with D possibly being TRBD1 (5 bases). This CDR3 region has 17 residues. The V end lost 0 bases, the J end lost 0 bases, and 12 bases lay between the germline ends. Germline CDR1 is SGHAT and CDR2 is FQNNGV.

V usage is TRBV9 and J usage is TRBJ2-1, with D hard to call. The CDR3 consists of 15 residues. CDR1 is SGDLS, CDR2 YYNGEE, per germline. V was shortened by 2 bases and J by 7 bases, with 16 bases between the two germline ends. The CDR3 bases are TGTGCCAGCAGCGTCCATCCCTATGTCGGAAATGAGCAGTTCTTC. It specifies CASSVHPYVGNEQFF.

The gene calls are TRBV5-1 and TRBJ2-5; 15 positions match TRBD2. The CDR3 is made up of 15 amino acids. The V segment lost 3 bases and the J segment 4 bases; nucleotides outside the gene matches: 1. The germline V gene encodes CDR1 SGHRS and CDR2 YFSETQ. CDR3 nucleotide sequence: TGCGCCAGCAGCTCGGGACTAGCGGGAGGAGAGACCCAGTACTTC. It specifies CASSSGLAGGETQYF.

The sample holds a few counts of this clonotype. The chain uses TRBV19 and TRBJ1-1; D is uncertain. Per germline, CDR1 LNHDA and CDR2 SQIVND (reference sequence). Trimming removed 2 bases at V and 10 bases at J, with 14 bases between. The CDR3 spans 13 residues. CDR3 in amino acids: CASSIQSRTAAFF. CDR3 bases: TGTGCCAGTAGTATACAGTCTCGGACGGCAGCTTTCTTT. The whole variable domain, remainder taken from reference TRBV19 and TRBJ1-1, is DGGITQSPKYLFRKEGQNVTLSCEQNLNHDAMYWYRQDPGQGLRLIYYSQIVNDFQKGDIAEGYSVSREKKESFPLTVTSAQKNPTAFYLCASSIQSRTAAFFGQGTRLTVV.

The chain joins TRBV4-1 to TRBJ1-2, with D hard to call. V dropped 1 base and J dropped 4 bases, with 7 bases sitting between them. The CDR3 has 13 residues. Looked up from germline, CDR1 is MGHRA and CDR2 is YSYEKL. The CDR3 loop reads CASSQVPRYGYTF. The DNA of the CDR3 is TGCGCCAGCAGCCAAGTACCGCGCTATGGCTACACCTTC.

The J gene is TRBJ1-5, the V gene TRBV12-3 or TRBV12-4; 8 nucleotides align to TRBD1. The CDR3 is 15 amino acids. The J segment lost 6 bases and the V segment lost 3 bases, leaving 7 bases of the junction unmatched. In DNA form, the CDR3 reads TGTGCCAGCAGTTTCGAGGCAGGGGGCGTTCAGCCCCAGCATTTT. Residues: CASSFEAGGVQPQHF.

The gene calls are TRBV14 and TRBJ1-4; unclear D gene. Per the germline V gene, CDR1 is SGHDN and CDR2 is FVKESK. Trimming removed 1 base from V and 7 bases from J, with 19 bases in between. This CDR3 has 17 residues. The CDR3 reads CASSQVGVKRRGEKLFF. The DNA for the CDR3 is TGTGCCAGCAGCCAAGTCGGCGTCAAACGACGGGGTGAAAAACTGTTTTTT.